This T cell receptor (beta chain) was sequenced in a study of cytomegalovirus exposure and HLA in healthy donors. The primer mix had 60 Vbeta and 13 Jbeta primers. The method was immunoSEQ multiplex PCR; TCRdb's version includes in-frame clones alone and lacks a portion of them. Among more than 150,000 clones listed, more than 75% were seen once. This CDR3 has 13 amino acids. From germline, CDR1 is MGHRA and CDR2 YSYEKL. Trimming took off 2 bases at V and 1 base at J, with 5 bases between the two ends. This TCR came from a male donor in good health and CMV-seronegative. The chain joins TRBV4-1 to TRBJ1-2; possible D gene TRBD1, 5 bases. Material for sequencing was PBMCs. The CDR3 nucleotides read TGCGCCAGCAGCCAACAGGGTAACTATGGCTACACCTTC. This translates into CASSQQGNYGYTF.